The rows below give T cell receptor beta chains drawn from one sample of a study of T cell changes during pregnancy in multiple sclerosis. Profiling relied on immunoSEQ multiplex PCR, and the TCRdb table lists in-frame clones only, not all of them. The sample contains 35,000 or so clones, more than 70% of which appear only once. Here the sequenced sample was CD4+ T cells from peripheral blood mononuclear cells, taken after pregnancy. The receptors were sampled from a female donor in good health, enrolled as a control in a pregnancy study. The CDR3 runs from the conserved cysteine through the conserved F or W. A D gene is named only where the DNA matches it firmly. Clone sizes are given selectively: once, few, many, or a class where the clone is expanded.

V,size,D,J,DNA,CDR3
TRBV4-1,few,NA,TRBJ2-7,TGCGCCAGCAGCCTTGGAGGCGGGGTATACGAGCAGTACTTC,CASSLGGGVYEQYF
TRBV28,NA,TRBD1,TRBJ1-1,TGTGCCAGCAGTTTAAGATTGACAGGGGGCAACACTGAAGCTTTCTTT,CASSLRLTGGNTEAFF
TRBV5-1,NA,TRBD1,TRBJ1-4,TGCGCCAGCAGTCTGGGGTCCGGGACAGGGGATGAAAAACTGTTTTTT,CASSLGSGTGDEKLFF
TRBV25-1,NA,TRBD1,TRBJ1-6,TGTGCCAGCAGTGAATTCGGGACAGGGAATTCACCCCTCCACTTT,CASSEFGTGNSPLHF
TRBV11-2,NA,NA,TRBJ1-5,TGTGCCAGCAGCTTACTTCGGGGAGGCAATCAGCCCCAGCATTTT,CASSLLRGGNQPQHF
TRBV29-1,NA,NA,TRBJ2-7,TGCAGCGTTGAGGGGGCCGGGAACGAGCAGTACTTC,CSVEGAGNEQYF
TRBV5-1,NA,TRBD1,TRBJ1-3,TGCGCCAGCCGTAACGAAGGGGGCGGAGGAAACACCATATATTTT,CASRNEGGGGNTIYF
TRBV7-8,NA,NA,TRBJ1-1,TGTGCCAGCAGCTTAGAGGGGGGGATCACTGAAGCTTTCTTT,CASSLEGGITEAFF
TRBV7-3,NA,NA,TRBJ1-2,TGTGCCAGCAGCCCCGGCGGGGGTTTTGGCTACACCTTC,CASSPGGGFGYTF
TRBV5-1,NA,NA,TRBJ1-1,TGCGCCAGCAGCTTGGACACAGGGTTGAACACTGAAGCTTTCTTT,CASSLDTGLNTEAFF
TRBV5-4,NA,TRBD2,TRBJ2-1,TGTGCCAGCAGCGCCACCGGGACTAGCGGTTACAATGAGCAGTTCTTC,CASSATGTSGYNEQFF